Shown below are 18 T cell receptor beta chains from a single sample sequenced in a study of OX40 agonist ivuxolimab in advanced cancers. Some clones are missing from TCRdb's copy, which holds only in-frame ones; the method was immunoSEQ multiplex PCR. There are 70,000 to 95,000 clones in the sample; about 94% occur only once, and about a fifth lies in the top ten. Source: CD4+ or CD8+ T cells sorted from blood, taken in a trial of the OX40 agonist ivuxolimab. All receptors come from an adult with an advanced solid tumor such as melanoma, head and neck, liver or kidney cancer.

The V gene is TRBV9, the J gene TRBJ2-7, with 7 bases identical to TRBD2. From germline, CDR1 is SGDLS and CDR2 YYNGEE. The ends lost 3 bases at V and 1 base at J; junction bases unmatched: 7. This CDR3 has 15 amino acids. CDR3 bases: TGTGCCAGCAGCGCCTTAGAGCGGGGATCCTACGAGCAGTACTTC. This translates into CASSALERGSYEQYF.

CDR3 sequence (DNA): TGTGCCAGCCGAGGGGGGAGCACTGAAGCTTTCTTT. It is translated as CASRGGSTEAFF. The rearrangement links TRBV6-6 to TRBJ1-1; the D gene is possibly TRBD1 (6 bases). The CDR3 contains 12 residues. The germline CDR1 and CDR2 sequences are MNHNY and SVGAGI (reference sequence). V dropped 8 bases and J dropped 4 bases, with 11 bases sitting between them.

The chain has TRBV27 and TRBJ2-3; D is unclear. Germline values: CDR1 MNHEY, CDR2 SMNVEV (reference sequence). The V end lost 3 bases, the J end lost 0 bases, and 10 bases lay between the germline ends. The CDR3 contains 15 residues. The CDR3 sequence is CASSFLAASTDTQYF. The CDR3 DNA reads as TGTGCCAGCAGTTTTTTAGCAGCGAGCACAGATACGCAGTATTTT.

J is TRBJ1-2 and V is TRBV27; D uncertain. The length of the CDR3 is 13 residues. Germline lookup yields CDR1 MNHEY and CDR2 SMNVEV (reference sequence). V shed 3 bases and J shed 0 bases, with 5 bases lying between them. The DNA for the CDR3 is TGTGCCAGCAGTTTCGTGGCTAACTATGGCTACACCTTC. Protein sequence: CASSFVANYGYTF.

Concerning this clone itself: This CDR3 is also generated by other DNA sequences in the sample. The gene calls are TRBV18 and TRBJ1-5; D is uncertain. Germline V lookup: CDR1 KGHSH, CDR2 LQKENI. V gave up 0 bases and J gave up 0 bases, with 3 bases separating them. This CDR3 comprises 14 residues. Here the CDR3 reads CASSPPYSNQPQHF. The CDR3 bases are TGTGCCAGCTCACCACCTTATAGCAATCAGCCCCAGCATTTT.

The V and J genes are TRBV5-1 and TRBJ2-7, with D possibly matching TRBD2 (7 bases). Germline CDR1 SGHRS, CDR2 YFSETQ. V lost 5 bases and J lost 5, with 14 bases in between. CDR3 size: 13 residues. The DNA of the CDR3 is TGCGCCAGCAGATCGGGGGGCATGAACGAGCAGTACTTC. Its translation is CASRSGGMNEQYF. Combining the CDR3 with reference TRBV5-1 and TRBJ2-7 gives the whole variable domain KAGVTQTPRYLIKTRGQQVTLSCSPISGHRSVSWYQQTPGQGLQFLFEYFSETQRNKGNFPGRFSGRQFSNSRSEMNVSTLELGDSALYLCASRSGGMNEQYFGPGTRLTVT.

The V and J genes are TRBV27 and TRBJ2-3, with a possible D match to TRBD1 (6 bases). Germline CDR1 is MNHEY and CDR2 is SMNVEV (reference sequence). The V gene lost 7 bases and the J gene lost 4 bases, with 15 bases spanning the gap. CDR3 length: 14 residues. The CDR3 coding sequence is TGTGCCAGCACCCGGGACACCGGGTCAGATACGCAGTATTTT. Amino acids: CASTRDTGSDTQYF.

V gene TRBV7-6 combines with J gene TRBJ2-4; D might be TRBD1 or TRBD2, each matching 5 bases. Germline CDR1 SGHVS, CDR2 FNYEAQ. The CDR3 totals 12 residues. The V gene lost 4 bases and the J gene lost 9 bases, with 10 bases spanning the gap. The CDR3 DNA reads as TGTGCCAGCAGCTCGGGGCAAGGCATTCAGTACTTC. Amino acid sequence: CASSSGQGIQYF.

The V and J genes are TRBV4-3 and TRBJ1-2; a weak D match, TRBD1 (6 bases). This CDR3 comprises 17 residues. V lost 2 bases and J 0 bases, leaving 16 bases between the germline ends. From germline, CDR1 is LGHNA and CDR2 YSLEER. In DNA, the CDR3 is TGCGCCAGCAGCCAAACCGCAAGGGGGGAATCTAACTATGGCTACACCTTC. Amino acid sequence: CASSQTARGESNYGYTF.

CDR3 protein: CASSPRRAGVREQYF. The CDR3, as DNA: TGTGCCAGCAGTCCCCGGAGGGCAGGGGTCCGCGAGCAGTACTTC. This chain connects TRBV28 to TRBJ2-7; D is perhaps TRBD1 or TRBD2 (6 bases each). CDR3 length equals 15 residues. Trimming took off 5 bases at V and 6 bases at J, with 20 bases between the two ends. Germline CDR1 is MDHEN and CDR2 is SYDVKM.

This chain links TRBV7-9 with TRBJ1-4; D unresolved. Between the trimmed V and J ends, which lost 1 base and 4 bases, there was a span of 22 bases. The CDR3 is 19 residues long. Per germline, CDR1 SEHNR and CDR2 FQNEAQ (reference sequence). The CDR3 spells CASSLVRDSSRRGNEKLFF. Written as DNA, the CDR3 is TGTGCCAGCAGCTTAGTTCGAGACTCTAGCCGTCGGGGTAATGAAAAACTGTTTTTT.

V gene TRBV13 combines with J gene TRBJ2-5; TRBD2 aligns across 8 bases. V was pared by 4 bases and J by 5 bases, with 9 bases of the junction left unmatched. The germline CDR1 and CDR2 sequences are PRHDT and FYEKMQ (reference sequence). The CDR3 consists of 15 residues. DNA of the CDR3: TGTGCCAGCAGCTCCAGCGGGGGCGTGCCTGAGACCCAGTACTTC. It translates to CASSSSGGVPETQYF.

The J gene is TRBJ2-2, the V gene TRBV27; the match to TRBD2 covers 13 bases. The J segment lost 7 bases and the V segment lost 6 bases, leaving 8 bases of the junction unmatched. The CDR3 contains 16 residues. Germline loops: CDR1 MNHEY, CDR2 SMNVEV (reference sequence). In nucleotides, the CDR3 is TGTGCCAGCAGCCCTACTAGCGGGGGGGCGGACGGGGAGCTGTTTTTT. It is translated as CASSPTSGGADGELFF.

The chain carries TRBV7-6 and TRBJ2-6; no clear D. This CDR3 comprises 14 residues. Trimming removed 2 bases from V and 4 bases from J, with 6 bases in between. Germline V gene lookup returns CDR1 SGHVS and CDR2 FNYEAQ. The CDR3 region has the DNA TGTGCCAGCAGCTTAACTCTGGGGGCCAACGTCCTGACTTTC. Protein product: CASSLTLGANVLTF.

The V call is TRBV7-9, the J call TRBJ1-6; possible D gene TRBD1, 5 bases. Germline lookup yields CDR1 SEHNR and CDR2 FQNEAQ (reference sequence). The CDR3 totals 15 residues. The V end was cut by 5 bases, the J end by 7 bases, with 15 bases between. The CDR3 loop reads CASSRAGGENSPLHF. The DNA of the CDR3 is TGTGCCAGCAGCCGAGCCGGGGGAGAGAATTCACCCCTCCACTTT.

As concerns this clone: Other nucleotide sequences from this sample produce the same CDR3. The V call is TRBV9, the J call TRBJ1-1; no reliable D call. This CDR3 comprises 13 residues. The germline CDR1 and CDR2 sequences are SGDLS and YYNGEE. V lost 0 bases, J lost 1 base, and 4 bases lay in between. The CDR3 region has the DNA TGTGCCAGCAGCGTAGGACCGAACACTGAAGCTTTCTTT. This sequence encodes CASSVGPNTEAFF.

This sequence joins TRBV27 and TRBJ2-5; D unclear. Germline lookup yields CDR1 MNHEY and CDR2 SMNVEV (reference sequence). There are 15 residues in the CDR3. Trimming cost V 2 bases and J 5 bases, with 15 bases left between them. CDR3 amino acids: CASSLGLSPAETQYF. The CDR3 DNA reads TGTGCCAGCAGTTTAGGGTTGTCACCGGCGGAGACCCAGTACTTC.

The V gene is TRBV19, the J gene TRBJ1-1; the match to TRBD1 covers 7 bases. Germline trimming cut 2 bases from V and 5 bases from J; bases unmatched to any gene: 5. This CDR3 comprises 14 residues. CDR1 and CDR2 from the germline V gene are LNHDA and SQIVND (reference sequence). As DNA, the CDR3 is TGTGCCAGTAGTATACGGACAGGAGGGACTGAAGCTTTCTTT. Amino acid sequence: CASSIRTGGTEAFF.